This TCR beta chain was obtained from a study of blood T cell repertoires in COVID-19. About the research overall: The United States, Italy and Spain supplied acute and convalescent COVID-19 samples. The cDNA or gDNA used as material had been derived from T cells, B-cell-depleted T cells, or PBMCs.

Here immunoSEQ multiplex PCR was the method, and the copy in TCRdb shows in-frame clones only, minus some. In the table there are fewer than 250,000 clones, approximately 84% of which are singletons. This clone was observed a handful of times. This CDR3 is built from 15 residues. With 7 bases removed from V and 4 bases from J, the gap between germline ends came to 19 bases. Looked up from germline, CDR1 is SNHLY and CDR2 is FYNNEI. This TCR came from a man aged 50 to 60 with acute or convalescent COVID-19. This chain links TRBV2 with TRBJ1-1, with a weak D call TRBD1 (6 bases). What was sequenced was peripheral blood. The chain's CDR3 is CASTSRGGESTEAFF. As DNA, the CDR3 is TGTGCCAGCACCTCAAGGGGGGGTGAAAGCACTGAAGCTTTCTTT.